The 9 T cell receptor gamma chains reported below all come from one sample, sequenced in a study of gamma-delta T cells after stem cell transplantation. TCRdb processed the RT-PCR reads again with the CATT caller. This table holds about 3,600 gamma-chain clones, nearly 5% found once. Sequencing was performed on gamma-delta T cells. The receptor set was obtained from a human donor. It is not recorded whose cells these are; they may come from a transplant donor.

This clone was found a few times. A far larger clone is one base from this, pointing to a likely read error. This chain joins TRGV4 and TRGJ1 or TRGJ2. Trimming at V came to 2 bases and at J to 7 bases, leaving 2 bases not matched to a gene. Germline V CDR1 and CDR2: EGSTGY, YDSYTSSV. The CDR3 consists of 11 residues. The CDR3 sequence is CATWDAYKKLF. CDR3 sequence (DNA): TGTGCCACCTGGGATGCCTATAAGAAACTCTTT.

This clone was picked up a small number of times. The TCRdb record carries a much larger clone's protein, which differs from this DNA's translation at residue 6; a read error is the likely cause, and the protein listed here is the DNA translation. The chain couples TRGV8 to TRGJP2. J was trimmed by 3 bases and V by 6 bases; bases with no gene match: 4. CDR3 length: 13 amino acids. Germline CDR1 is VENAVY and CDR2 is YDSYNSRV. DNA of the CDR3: TGTGCCACCTGGCAAGGTAGTGATTGGATCAAGACGTTT. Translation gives CATWQGSDWIKTF.

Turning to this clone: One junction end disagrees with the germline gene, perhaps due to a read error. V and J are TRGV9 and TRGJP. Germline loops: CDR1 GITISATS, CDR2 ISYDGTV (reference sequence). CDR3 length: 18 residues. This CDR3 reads CALWEVREQELSKKIKVF. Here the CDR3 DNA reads TGTGCCTTGTGGGAGGTGAGGGAACAAGAGTTGAGCAAAAAAATCAAGGTATTT.

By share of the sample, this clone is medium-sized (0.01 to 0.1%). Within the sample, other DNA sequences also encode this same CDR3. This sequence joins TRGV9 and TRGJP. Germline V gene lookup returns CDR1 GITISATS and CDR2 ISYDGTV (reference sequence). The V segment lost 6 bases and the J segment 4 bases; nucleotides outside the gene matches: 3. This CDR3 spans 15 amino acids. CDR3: CALWSQELGKKIKVF. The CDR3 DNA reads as TGTGCCTTGTGGAGCCAAGAGTTGGGCAAAAAAATCAAGGTATTT.

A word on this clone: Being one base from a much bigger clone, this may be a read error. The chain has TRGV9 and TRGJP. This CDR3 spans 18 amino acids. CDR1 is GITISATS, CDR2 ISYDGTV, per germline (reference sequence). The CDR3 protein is CALREVQFPRSGKKIKVF. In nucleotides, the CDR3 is TGTGCCTTGCGGGAGGTGCAATTTCCCAGGAGTGGCAAAAAAATCAAGGTATTT.

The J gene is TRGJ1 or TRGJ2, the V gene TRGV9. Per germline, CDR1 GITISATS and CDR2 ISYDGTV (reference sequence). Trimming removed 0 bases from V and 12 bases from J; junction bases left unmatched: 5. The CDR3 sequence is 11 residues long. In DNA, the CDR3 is TGTGCCTTGTGGGAGGTGGGCAGGAAACTCTTT. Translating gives CALWEVGRKLF.

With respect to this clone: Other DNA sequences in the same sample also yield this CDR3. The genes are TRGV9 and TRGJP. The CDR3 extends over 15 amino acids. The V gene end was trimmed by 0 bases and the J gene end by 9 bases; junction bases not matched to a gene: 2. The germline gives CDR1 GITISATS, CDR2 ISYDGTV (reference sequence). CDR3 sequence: CALWEVLLGKKIKVF. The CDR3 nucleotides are TGTGCCTTGTGGGAGGTGTTGTTGGGCAAAAAAATCAAGGTATTT.

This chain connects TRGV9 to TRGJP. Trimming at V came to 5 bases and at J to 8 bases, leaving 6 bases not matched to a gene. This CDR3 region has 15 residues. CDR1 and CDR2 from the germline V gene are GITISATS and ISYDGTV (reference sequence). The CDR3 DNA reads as TGTGCCTTGTGGGCAGAGAAGTTGGGCAAAAAAATCAAGGTATTT. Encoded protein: CALWAEKLGKKIKVF.

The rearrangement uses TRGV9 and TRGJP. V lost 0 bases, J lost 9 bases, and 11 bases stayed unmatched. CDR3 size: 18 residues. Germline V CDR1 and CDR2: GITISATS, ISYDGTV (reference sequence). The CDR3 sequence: CALWEVQMPRLGKKIKVF. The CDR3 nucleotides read TGTGCCTTGTGGGAGGTGCAAATGCCTCGGTTGGGCAAAAAAATCAAGGTATTT.